Many counts were recorded for the clone carrying this T cell receptor (beta chain). Its antigen remains unidentified. This sample is part of a study of glioma-infiltrating T cells. Study-wide results and limits: Gliomas, especially low-grade, showed above-expected tissue-blood divergence; non-neoplastic patients showed below.

Germline loops: CDR1 LNHDA, CDR2 SQIVND (reference sequence). The V gene lost 0 bases and the J gene lost 2 bases, with 16 bases spanning the gap. This CDR3 has 17 residues. TCR alpha and beta CDR3 regions were amplified from RNA using iRepertoire nested multiplex PCR. MiXCR, applied by TCRdb to the multiplex PCR reads, yields one record per CDR3 protein. The sample has 90,000 to 100,000 distinct CDR3 sequences; roughly 40% are singletons. The TCR originated in a human donor with low-grade glioma or glioblastoma, undergoing nonglioma brain surgery, or in good health (not recorded which). The V call is TRBV19, the J call TRBJ2-5; weak D call: TRBD1 (5 bases). Sequencing was performed on glioma tissue, nonneoplastic brain tissue, or PBMCs (not recorded which). The CDR3 nucleotides read TGTGCCAGTAGTATAGAGGGTGCCAGGGAATTTCAAGAGACCCAGTACTTC. This encodes CASSIEGAREFQETQYF.